This T cell receptor beta chain is from a study of blood T cell repertoires in COVID-19 (dated by TCRdb to 2018 to 2020). About the study as a whole: Samples covering the acute and convalescent phases of COVID-19 were provided by collaborators in the United States, Italy and Spain. The sample metadata nearly always contained a de-identified subject ID, COVID-19 status, age in years and sex. A freely available public database, intended as a resource for researchers studying the immune response to SARS-CoV-2, is where the repertoires were released. Where HLA class I and class II types were available, the types were taken from metadata supplied by the sample provider, not from assay-based typing. The dataset comprised deeply sampled blood TCRbeta repertoires from subjects exposed to, actively infected with, or recovered from COVID-19. The prospective study material was composed of cDNA or gDNA derived from T cells, B-cell-depleted T cells, or PBMCs. The samples were drawn from two sources: the first 160 participants of the ongoing ImmuneRACE study, and 1,254 subjects contributed by 6 global collaborators. Study-level results and caveats: Clinical and demographic metadata were provided uncurated, with the amount varying by source and participant.

TCRbeta CDR3 regions were amplified from genomic DNA using the immunoSEQ Assay, a bias-controlled multiplex PCR. Turning to the authors' computational methods: The number of nucleated cells in each sample was estimated from the amplification of reference gene primers within the assay. Sequence reads were collapsed and filtered to measure the absolute abundance of every unique TCRbeta CDR3 rearrangement. For each sample, productive Simpson clonality was calculated by taking the square root of Simpson's diversity index across productive rearrangements. TCRdb retrieved this table from immuneACCESS and kept in-frame rearrangements only. Not all clones are present; in checked studies, unresolved V genes account for under half, and no reason is known for the remainder. The V and J calls and the clone size are those of that table, but D and trimming were determined from the DNA. In this sample the table shows 100,000 to 150,000 clones, around nine tenths of which occur a single time. 1.5% to 1.7% of the sample is taken by the ten largest.

Measured from the cysteine to the phenylalanine, the CDR3 is 17 residues long. Only CDR3 DNA is held: 51 bases, read in frame from base 1. The junction shows trimming of 2 bases on V and 0 bases on J, and the gene matches do not reach 7 bases of it. The CDR1 and CDR2 encoded by the germline V gene (reference sequence) are SGHNT and YYREEE. Collaborating institutions collected whole blood in K2EDTA tubes following their own protocols. For TCRbeta analysis, collaborator samples were shipped as frozen whole blood, as isolated PBMCs, or as DNA extracted from either sample type. Details on this clone: It lacks a known antigen. No qualities accompany the bases; no much larger clone lies one base away.

The sequencing input was peripheral blood. The TCR comes from a human donor in a cohort sampled during active COVID-19. The chain couples TRBV5-4 to TRBJ2-2, with 7 bases in between that match TRBD2. The CDR3 has the sequence CASSFGGGGANTGELFF. The DNA sequence is given as TGTGCCAGCAGCTTCGGTGGCGGGGGTGCGAACACCGGGGAGCTGTTTTTT.